The clone carrying this TCR beta chain has only a few counts. This sample is drawn from a study of T-cell reconstitution after alpha-beta-depleted transplantation in children. Unique molecular identifiers tagged the TCRbeta library. TCRdb recomputed calls from the PCR reads with MiXCR, one row per CDR3 protein. This sample has around 360,000 distinct CDR3 sequences; under 13% occur once, and the top ten carry 2% to 2.5%. Germline V CDR1 and CDR2: SGHTA, FQGNSA. V shed 5 bases and J 5 bases; nucleotides not matched to a gene: 6. The CDR3 sequence is 15 residues long. This specimen was PBMCs from the stem cell graft donor, taken from the stem cell graft. The receptor was isolated from a human donor who donated a stem cell graft to a child with acute lymphoblastic leukemia. The genes are TRBV7-2 and TRBJ2-5; 12 positions match TRBD2. This CDR3 reads CASSVGLAGTETQYF. CDR3 coding DNA: TGTGCCAGCAGCGTGGGACTAGCGGGTACGGAGACCCAGTACTTC.